The text below deals with one T cell receptor beta chain. Its antigen is currently not known. There are no base qualities to consult, and no much larger clone falls within one base. This sample is drawn from a study of blood T cell repertoires in COVID-19 (TCRdb year 2020). About the full investigation: Collaborator samples came from the United States, Italy and Spain and covered acute and convalescent phases of COVID-19. A freely available public database, intended as a resource for researchers studying the immune response to SARS-CoV-2, is where the repertoires were released. The samples were drawn from the first 160 participants of the ongoing ImmuneRACE study and from 1,254 subjects provided by 6 global collaborators. Deeply sampled blood TCRbeta repertoires from subjects exposed to, actively infected with, or recovered from COVID-19 were included in the dataset. A de-identified subject ID, COVID-19 status, age in years and sex were almost always included in the sample metadata. Where available, HLA class I and class II types were taken from metadata supplied by the sample provider and were not determined by assay-based typing. The material from the prospective study consisted of cDNA or gDNA derived from T cells, B-cell-depleted T cells, or PBMCs. Overall study outcomes, separate from this receptor: Clinical and demographic metadata were provided uncurated, with the amount varying by source and participant.

Participants in the prospective study were enrolled through a virtual design, were aged roughly 18 to 100 years, and lived in roughly 24 United States geographic areas. In the prospective study, cohorts were assigned on the basis of participant-reported clinical history obtained from a screening survey and a study questionnaire. Each participant in the prospective study had whole blood, serum and a nasopharyngeal or oropharyngeal swab collected by mobile phlebotomists. Over a roughly 2-month period, participants in the prospective study had the option of providing additional blood draws and questionnaires. Before DNA extraction, blood samples from the prospective study were shipped at room temperature or frozen. TCRbeta CDR3 regions were amplified from genomic DNA using the immunoSEQ Assay, a bias-controlled multiplex PCR. From the authors' description of their analysis: The number of nucleated cells in each sample was estimated from the amplification of reference gene primers within the assay. Sequence reads were collapsed and filtered to measure the absolute abundance of every unique TCRbeta CDR3 rearrangement. For each sample, productive Simpson clonality was calculated by taking the square root of Simpson's diversity index across productive rearrangements. TCRdb re-hosts the immuneACCESS table, in-frame sequences only. Its copies lack some clones; in the studies checked, an unresolved V gene accounts for under half of them, and the cause for the rest is not known. That table is the source of V, J and clone size, and D and trimming were worked out from the DNA. The sample data list hundreds of thousands of clones, and over 80% of these were observed just once. The ten largest clones represent roughly 2.6% of the sample.

Specimen: PBMCs or T cells enriched from blood (not recorded which). This TCR derives from a woman aged 25 to 39 with acute COVID-19.

The DNA sequence is as follows: TGTGCCAGCAGCTTACTGGGACAGGGAAGGAATGAGCAGTTCTTC. Its protein product is CASSLLGQGRNEQFF. The chain is assembled from TRBV7-9 and TRBJ2-1, and 9 junction bases match TRBD1. After removal of 2 bases from V and 7 bases from J, the junction retains 6 bases not matched to a gene. The CDR3 runs 15 residues from the cysteine to the phenylalanine. Only the CDR3 DNA stays, 45 bases, in frame from base 1. CDR1 SEHNR and CDR2 FQNEAQ were looked up in the germline V gene (reference sequence).